One and the same sample provided the 23 T cell receptor beta chains below, sequenced in a study of shared clonotypes between healthy human individuals. Produced via immunoSEQ multiplex PCR; TCRdb's table is partial and in-frame only. There are 400,000 to 600,000 clones in the sample; 70% to 80% occur only once, and roughly 13% lies in the top ten. The sample consisted of PBMCs. Receptors originate from a woman between 35 and 50 years old in good health. Some clones in this sample may be carry-over from other donors' samples.

The CDR3 DNA sequence: TGTGCCAGCAGTTCCACGCTAGCGGGAGGGCCCTATGAGCAGTTCTTC. Protein sequence: CASSSTLAGGPYEQFF. The J gene is TRBJ2-1, the V gene TRBV7-9, with 12 nucleotides matching TRBD2. The CDR3 spans 16 residues. Germline V gives CDR1 SEHNR, CDR2 FQNEAQ (reference sequence). With 6 bases clipped from V and 8 bases from J, the junction kept 11 bases outside the gene matches.

This clone was detected ten times or more. Other DNA variants within this sample encode the same CDR3. The rearrangement uses TRBV6-6 and TRBJ2-6, with D uncertain. The CDR3 contains 13 residues. V was pared by 7 bases and J by 3 bases, with 7 bases between. From germline, CDR1 is MNHNY and CDR2 SVGAGI (reference sequence). The CDR3 spells CASTESGANVLTF. CDR3 DNA: TGTGCCAGCACCGAGAGTGGGGCCAACGTCCTGACTTTC.

This chain uses TRBV7-9 with TRBJ2-5; 9 positions agree with TRBD1. V shed 8 bases, J shed 4 bases, and the junction held 11 bases outside the gene matches. CDR3 length: 15 residues. The germline V gene has CDR1 SEHNR and CDR2 FQNEAQ (reference sequence). CDR3 residues: CASHRGLGAGETQYF. The CDR3 nucleotides are TGTGCCAGCCACAGGGGGCTGGGTGCGGGAGAGACCCAGTACTTC. The whole variable domain, remainder taken from reference TRBV7-9 and TRBJ2-5, is DTGVSQNPRHKITKRGQNVTFRCDPISEHNRLYWYRQTLGQGPEFLTYFQNEAQLEKSRLLSDRFSAERPKGSFSTLEIQRTEQGDSAMYLCASHRGLGAGETQYFGPGTRLLVL.

V is TRBV27 and J is TRBJ2-1; a weak D match, TRBD2 (6 bases). There are 14 residues in the CDR3. Germline V CDR1 and CDR2: MNHEY, SMNVEV (reference sequence). V lost 5 bases to trimming and J lost 8 bases, with 16 bases between them. The CDR3 DNA reads TGTGCCAGCAGTCCAACCGTCGGGGACTATGAGCAGTTCTTC. Translation: CASSPTVGDYEQFF.

The chain links TRBV7-9 to TRBJ2-7; 14 bases line up with TRBD2. The CDR3 length is 15 residues. The V gene end was trimmed by 5 bases and the J gene end by 5 bases; junction bases not matched to a gene: 5. Germline loops: CDR1 SEHNR, CDR2 FQNEAQ (reference sequence). The CDR3 DNA reads as TGTGCCAGCAGCGCCCGACTAGCGGGAGGGCACGAGCAGTACTTC. This gives the protein CASSARLAGGHEQYF.

To note about this clone: The same CDR3 arises from other DNA sequences in this sample as well. This chain uses TRBV30 with TRBJ2-7; tentatively, D is TRBD2 (5 bases). V was cut by 1 base and J by 4 bases, with 5 bases left in between. Germline CDR1 is GTSNPN and CDR2 is SVGIG (reference sequence). The CDR3 covers 11 residues. The CDR3 here is CAWSAGYEQYF. DNA for the CDR3: TGTGCCTGGAGTGCGGGATACGAGCAGTACTTC. Drawing the rest from reference TRBV30 and TRBJ2-7, the complete variable domain is SQTIHQWPATLVQPVGSPLSLECTVEGTSNPNLYWYRQAAGRGLQLLFYSVGIGQISSEVPQNLSASRPQDRQFILSSKKLLLSDSGFYLCAWSAGYEQYFGPGTRLTVT.

The genes are TRBV30 and TRBJ2-3; 7 bases map to TRBD2. Germline-derived CDR1 and CDR2 are GTSNPN and SVGIG (reference sequence). The V gene end was trimmed by 5 bases and the J gene end by 5 bases; junction bases not matched to a gene: 1. The CDR3 consists of 11 residues. CDR3 DNA sequence: TGTGCCTGGGGGAGGGGAGATACGCAGTATTTT. It translates to CAWGRGDTQYF.

The chain joins TRBV4-3 to TRBJ1-4, with TRBD1 identical over 9 bases. This CDR3 spans 17 amino acids. V was pared by 2 bases and J by 8 bases, with 12 bases of the junction left unmatched. The germline V gene encodes CDR1 LGHNA and CDR2 YSLEER. Here the CDR3 DNA reads TGCGCCAGCAGCCAACATTCCCGACAGGGGGTTGGAGAAAAACTGTTTTTT. Protein sequence: CASSQHSRQGVGEKLFF.

The J gene is TRBJ1-2, the V gene TRBV6-5; the D gene is possibly TRBD1 (6 bases). The V gene's germline CDR1 is MNHEY and CDR2 SVGAGI. With 2 bases removed from V and 4 bases from J, the gap between germline ends came to 17 bases. The CDR3 is made up of 16 amino acids. CDR3 in DNA: TGTGCCAGCAGTTACCCGGTTGGGGGGCCCGGCTATGGCTACACCTTC. This codes for CASSYPVGGPGYGYTF.

The gene calls are TRBV11-1 and TRBJ2-1; 7 bases agree with TRBD1. CDR1 and CDR2 (germline): SGHAT, FQDESV (reference sequence). The ends lost 1 base at V and 4 bases at J; junction bases unmatched: 7. The CDR3 runs to 16 residues. The CDR3 DNA reads TGTGCCAGCAGCTTAGGTAAAGGGACAGTGTACAATGAGCAGTTCTTC. Residues: CASSLGKGTVYNEQFF.

The chain couples TRBV4-2 to TRBJ2-3; D gene uncertain. The germline gives CDR1 LGHNA, CDR2 YNFKEQ. V dropped 4 bases and J dropped 2 bases, with 13 bases sitting between them. CDR3 size: 15 residues. The CDR3 loop reads CASSLAAVNTDTQYF. The CDR3 DNA sequence: TGTGCCAGCAGCCTGGCGGCTGTAAACACAGATACGCAGTATTTT.

This clone was found a few times. The gene calls are TRBV10-2 and TRBJ2-7; D not resolved. The ends were cut back, 3 bases at V and 5 bases at J, with 5 bases in the middle. This CDR3 has 11 amino acids. CDR1 is WSHSY, CDR2 SAAADI, per germline. This CDR3 is CASSERDEQYF. The CDR3 DNA reads TGCGCCAGCAGTGAACGAGACGAGCAGTACTTC.

The V call is TRBV5-6, the J call TRBJ1-2; possibly TRBD1 for D (5 bases). Between the trimmed V and J ends, which lost 3 bases and 7 bases, there was a span of 19 bases. The germline gives CDR1 SGHDT, CDR2 YYEEEE. CDR3 length equals 15 residues. The DNA of the CDR3 is TGTGCCAGCAGCTGGGGCACCCTTGGAGCTACTGGCTACACCTTC. It is translated as CASSWGTLGATGYTF.

This rearrangement joins TRBV6-6 to TRBJ1-4; weak D call: TRBD1 (5 bases). V lost 5 bases and J lost 4, with 11 bases in between. CDR1 MNHNY and CDR2 SVGAGI come from the germline V gene (reference sequence). The CDR3 contains 14 residues. Here the CDR3 DNA reads TGTGCCAGCAGTCCACGGGGGGGTAATGAAAAACTGTTTTTT. This codes for CASSPRGGNEKLFF.

With regard to this clone: The same CDR3 arises from other DNA sequences in this sample as well. The CDR3 DNA follows: TGCGCCAGCAGCCTAGGACTAGCGGGAGGGTCTGGGGCCAACGTCCTGACTTTC. Protein: CASSLGLAGGSGANVLTF. The genes are TRBV5-1 and TRBJ2-6; 15 bases are shared with TRBD2. The CDR3 contains 18 residues. CDR1 is SGHRS, CDR2 YFSETQ, per germline. J gave up 1 base and V 4 bases, and 3 bases lay outside the gene matches. Full variable domain (outside the CDR3, taken from reference TRBV5-1 and TRBJ2-6): KAGVTQTPRYLIKTRGQQVTLSCSPISGHRSVSWYQQTPGQGLQFLFEYFSETQRNKGNFPGRFSGRQFSNSRSEMNVSTLELGDSALYLCASSLGLAGGSGANVLTFGAGSRLTVL.

The gene calls are TRBV6-6 and TRBJ2-7; D uncertain. The CDR3 is 15 residues long. The germline V and J ends were trimmed by 5 bases and 3 bases, with 17 bases remaining between them. Germline assignment: CDR1 MNHNY and CDR2 SVGAGI (reference sequence). This chain's CDR3 is CASSQTQPTFYEQYF. CDR3 nucleotides: TGTGCCAGCAGTCAGACGCAACCCACATTCTACGAGCAGTACTTC.

The chain joins TRBV28 to TRBJ2-2; TRBD2 aligns across 8 bases. Germline V gene sequence: CDR1 MDHEN, CDR2 SYDVKM. V lost 3 bases, J lost 0 bases, and 3 bases stayed unmatched. This CDR3 comprises 16 residues. The CDR3 here is CASSFLAGSNTGELFF. CDR3 bases: TGTGCCAGCAGTTTCTTAGCGGGATCGAACACCGGGGAGCTGTTTTTT.

The CDR3 sequence: CASSTGTSGSLAKNIQYF. The CDR3 DNA reads TGTGCCAGCAGTACCGGGACTAGCGGGTCATTAGCCAAAAACATTCAGTACTTC. The genes are TRBV27 and TRBJ2-4; 12 bases map to TRBD2. J was trimmed by 0 bases and V by 5 bases; bases with no gene match: 8. The CDR3 totals 18 residues. Germline assignment: CDR1 MNHEY and CDR2 SMNVEV (reference sequence).

V is TRBV18 and J is TRBJ1-3; D call uncertain. Per germline, CDR1 KGHSH and CDR2 LQKENI. This CDR3 has 17 residues. V was pared by 0 bases and J by 0 bases, with 12 bases between. The CDR3 is CASSPPSLPSSGNTIYF. CDR3 bases: TGTGCCAGCTCACCACCATCCCTTCCAAGCTCTGGAAACACCATATATTTT.

This clone was seen a handful of times. The V gene is TRBV15, the J gene TRBJ2-2; D unclear. This CDR3 region has 14 residues. Trimming cost V 5 bases and J 6 bases, with 13 bases left between them. Germline CDR1 is LNHNV and CDR2 is YYDKDF (reference sequence). The CDR3 protein is CATSGNAEAGELFF. As DNA, the CDR3 is TGTGCCACCAGCGGGAACGCCGAGGCCGGGGAGCTGTTTTTT.

This chain uses TRBV11-2 with TRBJ2-5, with TRBD2 as a possible D gene (6 bases). The CDR3 consists of 16 residues. The germline V gene encodes CDR1 SGHAT and CDR2 FQNNGV. V was clipped by 5 bases and J by 0 bases, with 16 bases between them. For the CDR3, the DNA is TGTGCCAGCAGCATAGGGAGGAGGGCCTACCAAGAGACCCAGTACTTC. Translating gives CASSIGRRAYQETQYF.

In this sample, this clone turned up once. V usage is TRBV6-1 and J usage is TRBJ2-3; 11 bases are shared with TRBD1. CDR3 length: 17 amino acids. After removal of 1 base from V and 1 base from J, the junction contained 4 bases not matched to a gene. Looked up from germline, CDR1 is MNHNS and CDR2 is SASEGT. The CDR3 here is CASSEVGTGGGTDTQYF. CDR3 nucleotide sequence: TGTGCCAGCAGTGAAGTTGGGACAGGGGGGGGCACAGATACGCAGTATTTT.

The rearrangement joins TRBV18 to TRBJ2-2; 12 nucleotides align to TRBD2. There are 17 residues in the CDR3. Per the germline V gene, CDR1 is KGHSH and CDR2 is LQKENI. V lost 2 bases, J lost 1 base, and 2 bases stayed unmatched. CDR3 sequence reads: CASSPRTSGMNTGELFF. The CDR3 DNA sequence: TGTGCCAGCTCACCAAGGACTAGCGGGATGAACACCGGGGAGCTGTTTTTT.